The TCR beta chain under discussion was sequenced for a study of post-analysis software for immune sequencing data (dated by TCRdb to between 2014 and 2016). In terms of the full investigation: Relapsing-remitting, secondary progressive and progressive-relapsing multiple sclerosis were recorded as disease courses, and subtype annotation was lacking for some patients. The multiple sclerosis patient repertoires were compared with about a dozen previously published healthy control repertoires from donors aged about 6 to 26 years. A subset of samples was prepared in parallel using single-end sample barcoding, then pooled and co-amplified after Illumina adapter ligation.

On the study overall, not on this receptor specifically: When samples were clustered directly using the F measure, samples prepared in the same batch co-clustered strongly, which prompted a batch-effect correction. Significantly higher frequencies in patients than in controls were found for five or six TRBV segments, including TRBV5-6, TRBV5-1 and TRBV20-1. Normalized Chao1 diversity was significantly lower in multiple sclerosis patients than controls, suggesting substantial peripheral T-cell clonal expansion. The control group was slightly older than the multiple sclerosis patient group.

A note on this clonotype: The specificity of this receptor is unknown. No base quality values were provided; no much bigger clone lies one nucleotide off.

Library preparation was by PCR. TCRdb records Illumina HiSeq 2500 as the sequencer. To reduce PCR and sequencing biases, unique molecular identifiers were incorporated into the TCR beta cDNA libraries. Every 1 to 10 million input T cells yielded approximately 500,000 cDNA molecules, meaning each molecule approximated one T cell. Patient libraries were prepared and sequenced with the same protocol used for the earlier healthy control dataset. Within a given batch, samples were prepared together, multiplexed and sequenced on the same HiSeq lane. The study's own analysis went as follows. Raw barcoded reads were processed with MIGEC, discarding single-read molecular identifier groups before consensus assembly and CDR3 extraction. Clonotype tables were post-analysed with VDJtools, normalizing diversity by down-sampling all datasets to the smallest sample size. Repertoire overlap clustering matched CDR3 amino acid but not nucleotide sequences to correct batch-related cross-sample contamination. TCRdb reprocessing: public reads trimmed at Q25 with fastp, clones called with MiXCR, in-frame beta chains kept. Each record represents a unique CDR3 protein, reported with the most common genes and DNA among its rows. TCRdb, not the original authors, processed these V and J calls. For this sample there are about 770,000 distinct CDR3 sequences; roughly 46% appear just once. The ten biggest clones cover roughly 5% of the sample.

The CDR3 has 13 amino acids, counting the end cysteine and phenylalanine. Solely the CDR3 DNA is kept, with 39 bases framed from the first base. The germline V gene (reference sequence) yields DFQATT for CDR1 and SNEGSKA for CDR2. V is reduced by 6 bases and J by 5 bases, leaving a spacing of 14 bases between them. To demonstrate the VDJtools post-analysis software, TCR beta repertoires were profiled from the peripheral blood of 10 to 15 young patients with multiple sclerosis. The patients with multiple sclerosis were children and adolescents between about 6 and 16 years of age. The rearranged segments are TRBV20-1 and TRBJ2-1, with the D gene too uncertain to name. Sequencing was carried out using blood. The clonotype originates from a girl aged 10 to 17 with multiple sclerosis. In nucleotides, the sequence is TGCAGTGCACCTGTTCCCCCTCACAATGAGCAGTTCTTC. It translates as CSAPVPPHNEQFF.